These 9 T cell receptor beta chains share one sample of origin, sequenced in a study of human T cells and chemical hapten exposure. TCRdb ran MiXCR on the RACE reads and lists one entry per CDR3 protein. The sample includes roughly 380,000 distinct CDR3 sequences, about 6% of them seen just once. Time point of the sample: patch test 2, 6 weeks after DPC sensitization. Treatment of the sample: therapeutic diphenylcyclopropenone sensitization with weekly scalp DPC. The material sequenced was whole blood, taken in connection with sensitization to the hapten diphenylcyclopropenone (DPC). These TCRs come from a woman between 18 and 30 years old with alopecia areata. Some clones in this sample may be carry-over from other donors' samples.

This clonotype was seen more than once but under ten times. This chain joins TRBV29-1 and TRBJ1-5; D unresolved. CDR1 is SQVTM, CDR2 ANQGSEA, per germline. The CDR3 sequence is 14 residues long. V was trimmed by 8 bases and J by 2 bases, leaving 16 bases between them. CDR3 sequence (DNA): TGCAGCCAAGGTCCGGGCCAGGGCAATCAGCCCCAGCATTTT. It translates to CSQGPGQGNQPQHF.

This clonotype was seen repeatedly, ten times or more. This chain uses TRBV6-2 or TRBV6-3 with TRBJ1-1; D gene uncertain. Between the trimmed V and J ends, which lost 0 bases and 6 bases, there was a span of 8 bases. Germline V gives CDR1 MNHEY, CDR2 SVGEGT. This CDR3 has 13 residues. For the CDR3, the DNA is TGTGCCAGCAGTTACTCGATCATTTCTGAAGCTTTCTTT. Protein product: CASSYSIISEAFF.

The chain uses TRBV4-3 and TRBJ2-2, with D possibly being TRBD1 (5 bases). This CDR3 region has 16 residues. Germline V gives CDR1 LGHNA, CDR2 YSLEER. V gave up 4 bases and J gave up 5 bases, with 17 bases separating them. CDR3 region: CASSPTQGLSTGELFF. In DNA, the CDR3 is TGCGCCAGCAGCCCGACGCAGGGTTTGAGTACCGGGGAGCTGTTTTTT.

In its sample, this clonotype was seen many times. The gene calls are TRBV20-1 and TRBJ1-5; the match to TRBD1 covers 9 bases. Germline trimming cut 2 bases from V and 5 bases from J; bases unmatched to any gene: 7. Germline values: CDR1 DFQATT, CDR2 SNEGSKA (reference sequence). The CDR3 consists of 15 residues. CDR3 coding DNA: TGCAGTGCTAGAACTATCACAGGGGGCTATCAGCCCCAGCATTTT. It specifies CSARTITGGYQPQHF.

The chain employs TRBV5-1 and TRBJ2-7; D might be TRBD2 (6 bases). This CDR3 comprises 13 residues. Trimming removed 7 bases from V and 6 bases from J, with 17 bases in between. Germline V CDR1 and CDR2: SGHRS, YFSETQ. CDR3 nucleotides: TGCGCCAGCTATAATTCTGGGGGAGGCGAGCAGTACTTC. Protein: CASYNSGGGEQYF. The whole variable domain, remainder taken from reference TRBV5-1 and TRBJ2-7, is KAGVTQTPRYLIKTRGQQVTLSCSPISGHRSVSWYQQTPGQGLQFLFEYFSETQRNKGNFPGRFSGRQFSNSRSEMNVSTLELGDSALYLCASYNSGGGEQYFGPGTRLTVT.

The rearrangement links TRBV6-5 to TRBJ2-6, with D possibly matching TRBD1 (6 bases). Germline V gene sequence: CDR1 MNHEY, CDR2 SVGAGI. Between the trimmed V and J ends, which lost 0 bases and 0 bases, there was a span of 12 bases. The CDR3 extends over 18 amino acids. CDR3 nucleotides: TGTGCCAGCAGTTACTCGGGGGCAGGTAGCTCTGGGGCCAACGTCCTGACTTTC. Amino acid sequence: CASSYSGAGSSGANVLTF.

This clonotype was found a few times. V is TRBV18 and J is TRBJ1-3; D remains ambiguous. The CDR3 sequence is 15 residues long. Germline assignment: CDR1 KGHSH and CDR2 LQKENI. V was cut by 7 bases and J by 0 bases, with 13 bases left in between. The CDR3 spells CASCPGLSSGNTIYF. The CDR3 DNA is TGTGCCAGCTGTCCTGGACTCAGCTCTGGAAACACCATATATTTT.

This clonotype was counted between two and nine times. The chain has TRBV29-1 and TRBJ2-5, with TRBD1 matching over 11 bases. Germline assignment: CDR1 SQVTM and CDR2 ANQGSEA. The CDR3 loop spans 13 amino acids. J lost 4 bases, V lost 5 bases, and 3 bases had no gene match. This chain's CDR3 is CSVSDRGLETQYF. For the CDR3, the DNA is TGCAGCGTTTCGGACAGGGGGCTAGAGACCCAGTACTTC. Combining the CDR3 with reference TRBV29-1 and TRBJ2-5 gives the whole variable domain SAVISQKPSRDICQRGTSLTIQCQVDSQVTMMFWYRQQPGQSLTLIATANQGSEATYESGFVIDKFPISRPNLTFSTLTVSNMSPEDSSIYLCSVSDRGLETQYFGPGTRLLVL.

The chain combines TRBV5-1 with TRBJ2-7; no reliable D call. The germline gives CDR1 SGHRS, CDR2 YFSETQ. The CDR3 extends over 13 amino acids. V lost 3 bases and J 0 bases, leaving 7 bases between the germline ends. The CDR3 DNA is TGCGCCAGCAGCTCGGAGAGCTCCTACGAGCAGTACTTC. Its translation: CASSSESSYEQYF.